One and the same sample provided the 27 T cell receptor beta chains below, sequenced in a study of T cell clones after liver transplantation. The assay was immunoSEQ multiplex PCR, and TCRdb's table has in-frame clones only and misses some. The sample has around 51,000 clones, about nine tenths seen once; the top ten hold over 13%. The sequenced sample was CD8+ T cells from blood, obtained 12 months after liver transplant. The receptor source for this set is a human patient who received a liver transplant. Certain T cells may be donor cells from the graft.

This chain connects TRBV19 to TRBJ2-7; TRBD2 aligns across 10 bases. CDR1 LNHDA and CDR2 SQIVND come from the germline V gene (reference sequence). The CDR3 covers 13 residues. The V and J ends lost 5 bases and 3 bases, in that order; junction bases with no gene match: 1. In DNA form, the CDR3 reads TGTGCCAGTAGTGGACTAGCGGACTACGAGCAGTACTTC. Protein sequence: CASSGLADYEQYF. The variable domain in full, with the rest retrieved from reference TRBV19 and TRBJ2-7, is DGGITQSPKYLFRKEGQNVTLSCEQNLNHDAMYWYRQDPGQGLRLIYYSQIVNDFQKGDIAEGYSVSREKKESFPLTVTSAQKNPTAFYLCASSGLADYEQYFGPGTRLTVT.

This clone appeared a single time. The chain has TRBV9 and TRBJ1-1; D is unclear. V was pared by 0 bases and J by 6 bases, with 9 bases between. The CDR3 has 13 residues. The germline gives CDR1 SGDLS, CDR2 YYNGEE. The CDR3, as DNA: TGTGCCAGCAGCGTAGATGAGGAATCTGAAGCTTTCTTT. Protein: CASSVDEESEAFF.

The chain joins TRBV11-2 to TRBJ1-5; possibly TRBD1 for D (5 bases). Germline assignment: CDR1 SGHAT and CDR2 FQNNGV. V dropped 5 bases and J dropped 0 bases, with 11 bases sitting between them. CDR3 length: 15 residues. As DNA, the CDR3 is TGTGCCAGCAGCGAGGGGCCGAATAGCAATCAGCCCCAGCATTTT. This codes for CASSEGPNSNQPQHF. The entire variable domain, with the rest obtained from reference TRBV11-2 and TRBJ1-5, is as follows: EAGVAQSPRYKIIEKRQSVAFWCNPISGHATLYWYQQILGQGPKLLIQFQNNGVVDDSQLPKDRFSAERLKGVDSTLKIQPAKLEDSAVYLCASSEGPNSNQPQHFGDGTRLSIL.

The V call is TRBV5-1, the J call TRBJ2-2, with 7 bases that match TRBD2. Germline V gene data show CDR1 as SGHRS and CDR2 as YFSETQ. V dropped 2 bases and J dropped 5; count of bases not matched to a gene: 6. The CDR3 runs to 15 residues. CDR3 nucleotides: TGCGCCAGCAGCTTAGGGAGGGCCGGGACCGGGGAGCTGTTTTTT. Residues: CASSLGRAGTGELFF.

This chain uses TRBV27 with TRBJ2-1; 10 bases are a match to TRBD1. The germline gives CDR1 MNHEY, CDR2 SMNVEV (reference sequence). V gave up 5 bases and J gave up 2 bases; unmatched junction bases: 3. The CDR3 sequence is 15 residues long. The DNA of the CDR3 is TGTGCCAGCAGTCCAGGACAGGGGGCCTACAATGAGCAGTTCTTC. Amino acid sequence: CASSPGQGAYNEQFF.

The chain is built from TRBV2 and TRBJ2-7, with a possible D match to TRBD1 (9 bases). V was pared by 6 bases and J by 7 bases, with 22 bases between. Germline V gives CDR1 SNHLY, CDR2 FYNNEI. This CDR3 comprises 15 residues. CDR3 bases: TGTGCCAGCAGCCGGGGGGGACAGGGCTTCCCTGAGCAGTACTTC. Protein: CASSRGGQGFPEQYF.

The chain joins TRBV11-2 to TRBJ2-1; D is possibly TRBD1 (7 bases). This CDR3 is 14 amino acids long. Between the trimmed V and J ends, which lost 2 bases and 5 bases, there was a span of 10 bases. Germline V gene data show CDR1 as SGHAT and CDR2 as FQNNGV. The CDR3 protein is CASSLSRGDNEQFF. CDR3 DNA sequence: TGTGCCAGCAGCTTAAGCAGGGGGGACAATGAGCAGTTCTTC.

The gene calls are TRBV2 and TRBJ2-1, with 14 nucleotides matching TRBD2. CDR3 size: 15 residues. J gave up 8 bases and V 4 bases, and 4 bases lay outside the gene matches. Germline V gene lookup returns CDR1 SNHLY and CDR2 FYNNEI. CDR3 amino acids: CASSAGLAGVDEQFF. CDR3 DNA: TGTGCCAGCAGTGCGGGACTAGCGGGAGTGGATGAGCAGTTCTTC.

This chain uses TRBV9 with TRBJ2-7, with TRBD1 as a possible D gene (5 bases). Germline V CDR1 and CDR2: SGDLS, YYNGEE. V dropped 0 bases and J dropped 4 bases, with 8 bases sitting between them. This CDR3 is built from 13 residues. Written as DNA, the CDR3 is TGTGCCAGCAGCGTAGGCCCAGGGTACGAGCAGTACTTC. It specifies CASSVGPGYEQYF.

V and J are TRBV9 and TRBJ1-3; D is unresolved. The CDR3 sequence is 17 residues long. The V end lost 3 bases, the J end lost 0 bases, and 16 bases lay between the germline ends. Germline-derived CDR1 and CDR2 are SGDLS and YYNGEE. The DNA of the CDR3 is TGTGCCAGCAGCGGATACGAGGGTACTGTCTCTGGAAACACCATATATTTT. It is translated as CASSGYEGTVSGNTIYF.

Turning to this clone: This CDR3 is also generated by other DNA sequences in the sample. The chain couples TRBV30 to TRBJ1-5; D is unclear. The CDR3 has 13 amino acids. The germline gives CDR1 GTSNPN, CDR2 SVGIG (reference sequence). Trimming removed 5 bases at V and 1 base at J, with 9 bases between. The DNA of the CDR3 is TGTGCCTGGGGGGATTCGAGCAATCAGCCCCAGCATTTT. Residues: CAWGDSSNQPQHF.

This clone was counted a few times. This chain connects TRBV7-9 to TRBJ2-1; D remains unclear. CDR3 length: 15 amino acids. Germline CDR1 and CDR2: SEHNR and FQNEAQ (reference sequence). Trimming removed 4 bases from V and 5 bases from J, with 15 bases in between. The CDR3 protein is CASSSSGPGDNEQFF. CDR3 nucleotide sequence: TGTGCCAGCAGCTCGTCCGGACCAGGAGACAATGAGCAGTTCTTC. Looking up the rest from reference TRBV7-9 and TRBJ2-1 gives the full variable domain: DTGVSQNPRHKITKRGQNVTFRCDPISEHNRLYWYRQTLGQGPEFLTYFQNEAQLEKSRLLSDRFSAERPKGSFSTLEIQRTEQGDSAMYLCASSSSGPGDNEQFFGPGTRLTVL.

This clone was detected only a few times. The chain employs TRBV4-1 and TRBJ1-2; tentatively, D is TRBD1 (5 bases). The CDR3 is 14 residues long. V was cut by 1 base and J by 7 bases, with 13 bases left in between. Germline CDR1 MGHRA, CDR2 YSYEKL. For the CDR3, the DNA is TGCGCCAGCAGCCAAGTCGGGGGGTCGGGTGGCTACACCTTC. Translation gives CASSQVGGSGGYTF.

This clone turned up a few times. The gene calls are TRBV19 and TRBJ1-5; D gene unclear. Germline CDR1 reads LNHDA; CDR2 reads SQIVND (reference sequence). Trimming removed 5 bases from V and 4 bases from J, with 18 bases in between. This CDR3 comprises 16 residues. The CDR3 nucleotides are TGTGCCAGTAGTCACCACCGGAGTATCGCAAATCAGCCCCAGCATTTT. Protein: CASSHHRSIANQPQHF.

The chain recombines TRBV27 with TRBJ1-4; 9 nucleotides match TRBD1. Trimming took 2 bases from V and 5 from J; bases not matched to a gene: 6. CDR1 is MNHEY, CDR2 SMNVEV, per germline (reference sequence). The CDR3 runs to 16 residues. The CDR3 region is CASSLTGTGLNEKLFF. CDR3 sequence (DNA): TGTGCCAGCAGTTTAACTGGGACAGGGCTAAATGAAAAACTGTTTTTT.

The rearrangement joins TRBV28 to TRBJ2-2; tentative D call: TRBD1 (8 bases). Germline CDR1 MDHEN, CDR2 SYDVKM. The length of the CDR3 is 15 residues. V was cut by 3 bases and J by 6 bases, with 14 bases left in between. The CDR3, as DNA: TGTGCCAGCAGTTTCGCACAGGGGGGGGCCGGGGAGCTGTTTTTT. It specifies CASSFAQGGAGELFF.

This clone was counted a single time. Other nucleotide sequences in the sample specify the same CDR3. This chain connects TRBV27 to TRBJ1-2; 8 bases line up with TRBD1. J gave up 4 bases and V 3 bases, and 4 bases lay outside the gene matches. The CDR3 runs 14 residues. Germline lookup yields CDR1 MNHEY and CDR2 SMNVEV (reference sequence). The CDR3: CASSFTGGLYGYTF. The DNA of the CDR3 is TGTGCCAGCAGTTTCACAGGGGGTCTCTATGGCTACACCTTC.

J is TRBJ2-1 and V is TRBV7-9; 16 nucleotides align to TRBD2. The CDR3 loop spans 19 amino acids. V was clipped by 5 bases and J by 7 bases; unmatched bases: 14. Looked up from germline, CDR1 is SEHNR and CDR2 is FQNEAQ (reference sequence). The CDR3 DNA follows: TGTGCCAGCAGCGACACCCCGGGACTAGCGGGAGGGCCTCGGAATGAGCAGTTCTTC. This gives the protein CASSDTPGLAGGPRNEQFF.

The chain links TRBV27 to TRBJ2-7; tentative D call: TRBD2 (6 bases). The CDR3 has 15 residues. Trimming cost V 2 bases and J 2 bases, with 13 bases left between them. Germline CDR1 reads MNHEY; CDR2 reads SMNVEV (reference sequence). The CDR3 nucleotides are TGTGCCAGCAGTTTAACAGGTAGCGGTACCTACGAGCAGTACTTC. It specifies CASSLTGSGTYEQYF.

The V call is TRBV9, the J call TRBJ2-1, with 9 bases aligning to TRBD2. Germline trimming cut 0 bases from V and 10 bases from J; bases unmatched to any gene: 14. CDR1 and CDR2 from the germline V gene are SGDLS and YYNGEE. There are 17 residues in the CDR3. This chain's CDR3 is CASSVVGAGGGQREQFF. In DNA, the CDR3 is TGTGCCAGCAGCGTAGTGGGAGCGGGAGGAGGCCAAAGGGAGCAGTTCTTC.

This clone was counted once. CDR3 in amino acids: CASTSRGTNNEQFF. The CDR3 DNA sequence: TGTGCCAGCACCTCGCGGGGGACAAACAATGAGCAGTTCTTC. This chain uses TRBV27 with TRBJ2-1; maybe TRBD2 (7 bases). The CDR3 totals 14 residues. The V and J ends lost 7 bases and 5 bases respectively, with 15 bases between them. Per germline, CDR1 MNHEY and CDR2 SMNVEV (reference sequence).

The V call is TRBV27, the J call TRBJ1-2; TRBD1 matches 8 bases. The CDR3 totals 14 residues. V lost 3 bases to trimming and J lost 4 bases; unmatched junction nucleotides: 4. The V gene's germline CDR1 is MNHEY and CDR2 SMNVEV (reference sequence). In DNA, the CDR3 is TGTGCCAGCAGTTTGACAGGGGCCCTCTATGGCTACACCTTC. Protein product: CASSLTGALYGYTF.

The V and J genes are TRBV18 and TRBJ2-7; no firm D call. CDR1 and CDR2 (germline): KGHSH, LQKENI. Trimming removed 5 bases from V and 5 bases from J, with 16 bases in between. This CDR3 comprises 14 residues. CDR3 region: CASSSDTSSDEQYF. In nucleotides, the CDR3 is TGTGCCAGCTCATCAGACACTTCCTCGGACGAGCAGTACTTC.

This chain joins TRBV15 and TRBJ1-5; D remains unclear. Trimming took off 8 bases at V and 0 bases at J, with 11 bases between the two ends. The CDR3 totals 14 residues. Germline loops: CDR1 LNHNV, CDR2 YYDKDF (reference sequence). The CDR3, as DNA: TGTGCCACCCCAGGAGGGTATAGCAATCAGCCCCAGCATTTT. Translation: CATPGGYSNQPQHF. The variable domain in full, completed from reference TRBV15 and TRBJ1-5, reads DAMVIQNPRYQVTQFGKPVTLSCSQTLNHNVMYWYQQKSSQAPKLLFHYYDKDFNNEADTPDNFQSRRPNTSFCFLDIRSPGLGDTAMYLCATPGGYSNQPQHFGDGTRLSIL.

The chain carries TRBV4-2 and TRBJ2-3; D remains ambiguous. V was trimmed by 6 bases and J by 4 bases, leaving 11 bases between them. The CDR3 sequence is 13 residues long. Germline-derived CDR1 and CDR2 are LGHNA and YNFKEQ. The CDR3, as DNA: TGTGCCAGCAGGGACGGATCGGCAGATACGCAGTATTTT. The encoded protein is CASRDGSADTQYF.

V and J are TRBV9 and TRBJ2-7; D not resolved. This CDR3 comprises 15 residues. Germline-derived CDR1 and CDR2 are SGDLS and YYNGEE. V was pared by 0 bases and J by 0 bases, with 10 bases between. CDR3 coding DNA: TGTGCCAGCAGCGTAGACAGTTTGTTCTCCTACGAGCAGTACTTC. Translation: CASSVDSLFSYEQYF.

V and J are TRBV13 and TRBJ1-3; 8 bases agree with TRBD1. V lost 1 base to trimming and J lost 4 bases; unmatched junction nucleotides: 3. CDR3 size: 15 residues. CDR1 PRHDT and CDR2 FYEKMQ come from the germline V gene (reference sequence). The CDR3 loop is CASSLAGGWGNTIYF. The DNA for the CDR3 is TGTGCCAGCAGCTTAGCAGGGGGCTGGGGAAACACCATATATTTT.